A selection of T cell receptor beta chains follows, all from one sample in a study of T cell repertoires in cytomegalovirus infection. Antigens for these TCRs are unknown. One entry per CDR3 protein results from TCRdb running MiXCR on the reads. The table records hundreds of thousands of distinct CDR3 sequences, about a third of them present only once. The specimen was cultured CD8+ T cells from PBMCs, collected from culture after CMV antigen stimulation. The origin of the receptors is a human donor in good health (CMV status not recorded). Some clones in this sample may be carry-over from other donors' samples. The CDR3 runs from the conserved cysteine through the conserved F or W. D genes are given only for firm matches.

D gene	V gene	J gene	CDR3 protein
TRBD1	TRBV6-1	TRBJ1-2	CASSGPGQVYYGYTF
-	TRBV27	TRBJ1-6	CASTIQGGRNSPLHF
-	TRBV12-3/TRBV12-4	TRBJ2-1	CASSLRGTYEQFF
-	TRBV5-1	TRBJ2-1	CASSSPTRGAYNEQFF
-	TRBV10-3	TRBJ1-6	CAIKASGSSPLHF
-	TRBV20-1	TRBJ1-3	CSARDHSGNTIYF
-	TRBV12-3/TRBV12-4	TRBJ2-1	CASSTHTRELYNEQFF
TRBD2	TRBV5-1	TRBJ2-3	CASSIGLADTDTQYF
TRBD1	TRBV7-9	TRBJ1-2	CASSPSDRGKNYGYTF
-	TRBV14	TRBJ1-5	CASSQQGWEPQHF
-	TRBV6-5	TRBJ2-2	CASSPWSSNTGELFF
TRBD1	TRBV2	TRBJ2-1	CASRYRQGSYNEQFF
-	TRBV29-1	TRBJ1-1	CSVEVTFNAEAFF
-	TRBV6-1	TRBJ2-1	CASSEQDYNEQFF
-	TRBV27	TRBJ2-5	CASSLVPGLKGETQYF
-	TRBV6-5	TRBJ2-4	CASSYGPMGGRAKNIQYF
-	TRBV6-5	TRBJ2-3	CASSQQGAYFTDTQYF
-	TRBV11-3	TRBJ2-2	CASGQIAGELFF